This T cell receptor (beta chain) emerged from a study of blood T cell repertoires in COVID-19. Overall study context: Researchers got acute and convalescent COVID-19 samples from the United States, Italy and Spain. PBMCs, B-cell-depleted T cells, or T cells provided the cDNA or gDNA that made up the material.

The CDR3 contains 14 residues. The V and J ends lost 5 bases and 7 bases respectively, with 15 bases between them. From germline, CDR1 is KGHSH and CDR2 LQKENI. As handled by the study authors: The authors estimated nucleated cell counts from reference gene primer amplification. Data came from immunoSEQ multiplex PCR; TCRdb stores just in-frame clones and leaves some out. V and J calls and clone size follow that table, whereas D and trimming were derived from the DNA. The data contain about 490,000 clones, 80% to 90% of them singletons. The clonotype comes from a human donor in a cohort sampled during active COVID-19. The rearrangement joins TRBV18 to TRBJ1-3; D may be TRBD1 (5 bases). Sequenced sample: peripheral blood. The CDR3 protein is CASSDSGIGNTIYF. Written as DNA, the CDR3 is TGTGCCAGCTCAGATTCAGGGATTGGCAACACCATATATTTT.